Below are 5 T cell receptor beta chains sequenced from a single sample in a study of T cell repertoires in cytomegalovirus infection. TCRdb re-called the reads with MiXCR, one entry per CDR3 protein. The table shows about 600,000 distinct CDR3 sequences, with 20% to 30% occurring only once. Sequencing input: CD8+ T cells from PBMCs. The receptors were gathered from a human donor in good health (CMV status not recorded). Some clones in this sample may be carry-over from other donors' samples.

With respect to this clonotype: This may come from a read error, since a much larger clone is one base off. This sequence joins TRBV25-1 and TRBJ1-2, with TRBD1 identical over 7 bases. The CDR3 has 12 residues. Germline V gives CDR1 MGHDK, CDR2 SYGVNS. Here the CDR3 DNA reads TGTGCCAGCAGGGGACAGTCTCGGGGCTGCACCTTC. Protein: CASRGQSRGCTF.

As to this clonotype: This clone may be a read error of a much larger clone one base away. This rearrangement joins TRBV10-3 to TRBJ1-4, with a tentative D call TRBD1 (6 bases). The CDR3 totals 15 residues. Per the germline V gene, CDR1 is ENHRY and CDR2 is SYGVKD. CDR3 sequence: CAISDRTATNEKLLF. Written as DNA, the CDR3 is TGTGCCATCAGTGACCGGACAGCGACTAATGAAAAACTGCTTTTT.

The sample holds a few counts of this clonotype. The chain employs TRBV5-6 and TRBJ2-2; D unclear. V was pared by 0 bases and J by 6 bases, with 6 bases between. CDR3 length: 13 amino acids. Per germline, CDR1 SGHDT and CDR2 YYEEEE. CDR3 sequence: CASSLGRPGELFF. As DNA, the CDR3 is TGTGCCAGCAGCTTGGGGCGGCCCGGGGAGCTGTTTTTT.

This clonotype came up many times. The chain recombines TRBV7-9 with TRBJ1-2, with D tentatively TRBD1 (5 bases). The CDR3 length is 12 residues. V lost 8 bases, J lost 5 bases, and 12 bases lay in between. Germline V gene sequence: CDR1 SEHNR, CDR2 FQNEAQ (reference sequence). The CDR3 coding sequence is TGTGCCAGCGAAACAGGAGGGTATGGCTACACCTTC. Its protein product is CASETGGYGYTF.

This clonotype was seen repeatedly, ten times or more. The gene calls are TRBV2 and TRBJ2-1; D possibly matches TRBD1 or TRBD2 (5 bases each). CDR3 length: 18 amino acids. The ends were cut back, 5 bases at V and 1 base at J, with 21 bases in the middle. CDR1 is SNHLY, CDR2 FYNNEI, per germline. The CDR3 nucleotides are TGTGCCAGCAGTACCGACATGCGTGGGGGTCCATCCTACAATGAGCAGTTCTTC. It is translated as CASSTDMRGGPSYNEQFF.